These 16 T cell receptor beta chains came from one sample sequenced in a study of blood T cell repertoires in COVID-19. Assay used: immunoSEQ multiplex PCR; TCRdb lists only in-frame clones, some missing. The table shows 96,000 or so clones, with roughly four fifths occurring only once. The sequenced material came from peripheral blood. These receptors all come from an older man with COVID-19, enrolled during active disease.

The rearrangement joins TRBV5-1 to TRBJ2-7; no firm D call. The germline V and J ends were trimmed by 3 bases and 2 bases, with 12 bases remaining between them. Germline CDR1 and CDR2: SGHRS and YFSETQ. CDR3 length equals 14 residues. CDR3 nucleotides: TGCGCCAGCAGCTCTATCGGTGCACCCTACGAGCAGTACTTC. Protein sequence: CASSSIGAPYEQYF.

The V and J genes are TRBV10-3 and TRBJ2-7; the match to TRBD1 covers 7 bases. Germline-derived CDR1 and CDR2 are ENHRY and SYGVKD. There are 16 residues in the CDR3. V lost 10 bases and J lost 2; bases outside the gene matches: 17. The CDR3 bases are TGTGCCACCCGCTTCCCTGGGGGACAGACCACCTACGAGCAGTACTTC. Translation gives CATRFPGGQTTYEQYF.

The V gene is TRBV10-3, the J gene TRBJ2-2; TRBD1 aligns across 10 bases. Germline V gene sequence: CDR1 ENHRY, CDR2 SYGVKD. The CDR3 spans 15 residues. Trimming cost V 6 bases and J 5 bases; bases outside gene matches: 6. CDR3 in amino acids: CAIRPGTGETGELFF. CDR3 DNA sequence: TGTGCCATCAGGCCCGGGACAGGGGAGACCGGGGAGCTGTTTTTT.

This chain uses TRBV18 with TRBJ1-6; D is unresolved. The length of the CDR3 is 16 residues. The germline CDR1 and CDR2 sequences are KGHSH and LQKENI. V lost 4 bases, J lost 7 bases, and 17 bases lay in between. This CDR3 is CASSRDHGVTNSPLHF. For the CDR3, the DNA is TGTGCCAGCTCACGAGATCACGGAGTGACCAATTCACCCCTCCACTTT.

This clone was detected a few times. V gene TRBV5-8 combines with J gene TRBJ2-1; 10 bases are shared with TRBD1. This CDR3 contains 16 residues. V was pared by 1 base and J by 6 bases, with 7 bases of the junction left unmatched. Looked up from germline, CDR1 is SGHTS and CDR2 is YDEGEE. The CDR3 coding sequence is TGTGCCAGCAGCTTGTGGGGGACAGGGGTTCTCAATGAGCAGTTCTTC. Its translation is CASSLWGTGVLNEQFF.

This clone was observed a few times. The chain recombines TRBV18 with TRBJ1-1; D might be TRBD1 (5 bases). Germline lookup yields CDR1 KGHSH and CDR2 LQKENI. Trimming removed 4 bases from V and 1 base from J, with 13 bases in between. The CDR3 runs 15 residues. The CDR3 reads CASSHSGGQNTEAFF. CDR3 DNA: TGTGCCAGCTCACATTCAGGTGGACAGAACACTGAAGCTTTCTTT.

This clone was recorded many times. The DNA for the CDR3 is TGTGCCAGCAGTGAAACTAGTCCGGGGACCGGGGAGCTGTTTTTT. Encoded protein: CASSETSPGTGELFF. The chain uses TRBV2 and TRBJ2-2, with D perhaps TRBD2 (5 bases). Germline V CDR1 and CDR2: SNHLY, FYNNEI. Trimming left V 2 bases short and J 5 bases short, with 12 bases between. The CDR3 runs to 15 residues.

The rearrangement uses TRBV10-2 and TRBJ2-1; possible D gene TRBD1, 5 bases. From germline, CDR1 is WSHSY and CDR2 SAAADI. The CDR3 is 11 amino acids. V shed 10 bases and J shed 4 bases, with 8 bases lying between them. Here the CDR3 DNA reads TGCGCCACACAGGCATACAATGAGCAGTTCTTC. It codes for CATQAYNEQFF.

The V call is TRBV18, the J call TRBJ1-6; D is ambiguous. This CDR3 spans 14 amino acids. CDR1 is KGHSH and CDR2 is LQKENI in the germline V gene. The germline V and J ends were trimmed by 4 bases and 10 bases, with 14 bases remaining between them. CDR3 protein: CASSLDDSSSPLHF. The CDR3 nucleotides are TGTGCCAGCTCACTAGACGATAGCTCCTCACCCCTCCACTTT.

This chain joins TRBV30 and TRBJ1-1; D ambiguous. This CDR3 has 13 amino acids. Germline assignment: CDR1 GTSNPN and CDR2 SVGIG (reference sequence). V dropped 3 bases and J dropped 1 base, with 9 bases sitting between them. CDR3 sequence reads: CAWSETQNTEAFF. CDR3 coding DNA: TGTGCCTGGAGCGAAACTCAGAACACTGAAGCTTTCTTT.

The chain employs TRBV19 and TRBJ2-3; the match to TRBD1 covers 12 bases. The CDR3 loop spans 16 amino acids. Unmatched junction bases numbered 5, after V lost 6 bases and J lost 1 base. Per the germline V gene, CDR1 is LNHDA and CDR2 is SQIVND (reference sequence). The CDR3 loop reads CASRFGTGGGTDTQYF. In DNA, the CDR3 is TGTGCCAGTAGATTTGGGACAGGGGGCGGCACAGATACGCAGTATTTT.

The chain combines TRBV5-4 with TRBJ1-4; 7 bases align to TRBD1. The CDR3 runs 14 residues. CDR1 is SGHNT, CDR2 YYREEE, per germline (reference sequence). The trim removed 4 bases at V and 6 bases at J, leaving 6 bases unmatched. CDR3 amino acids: CASSRRDSYEKLFF. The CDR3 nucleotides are TGTGCCAGCAGCCGAAGGGACAGTTATGAAAAACTGTTTTTT.

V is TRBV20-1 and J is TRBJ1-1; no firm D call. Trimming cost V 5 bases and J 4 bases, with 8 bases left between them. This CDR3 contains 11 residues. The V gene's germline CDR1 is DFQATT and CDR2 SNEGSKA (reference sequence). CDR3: CSADLGTEAFF. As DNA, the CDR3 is TGCAGTGCTGATCTAGGCACTGAAGCTTTCTTT.

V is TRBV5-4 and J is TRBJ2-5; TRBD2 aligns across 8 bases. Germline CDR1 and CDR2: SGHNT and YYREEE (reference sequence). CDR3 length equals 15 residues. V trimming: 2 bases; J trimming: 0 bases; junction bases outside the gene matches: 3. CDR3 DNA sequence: TGTGCCAGCAGCTTTTCGGGAGGGTACCAAGAGACCCAGTACTTC. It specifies CASSFSGGYQETQYF.

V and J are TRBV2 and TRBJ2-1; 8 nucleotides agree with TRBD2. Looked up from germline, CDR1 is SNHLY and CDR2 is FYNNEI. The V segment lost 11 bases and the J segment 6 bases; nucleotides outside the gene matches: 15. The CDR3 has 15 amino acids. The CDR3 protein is CAGRRLATSANEQFF. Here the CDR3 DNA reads TGTGCCGGACGAAGACTAGCGACGTCGGCCAATGAGCAGTTCTTC. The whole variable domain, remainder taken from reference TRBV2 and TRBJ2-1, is EPEVTQTPSHQVTQMGQEVILRCVPISNHLYFYWYRQILGQKVEFLVSFYNNEISEKSEIFDDQFSVERPDGSNFTLKIRSTKLEDSAMYFCAGRRLATSANEQFFGPGTRLTVL.

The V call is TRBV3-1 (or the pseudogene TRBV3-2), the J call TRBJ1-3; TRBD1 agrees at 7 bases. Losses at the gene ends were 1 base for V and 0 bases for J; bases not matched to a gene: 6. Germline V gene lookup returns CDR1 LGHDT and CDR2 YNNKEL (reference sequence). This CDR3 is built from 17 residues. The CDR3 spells CASSQVPGQRSGNTIYF. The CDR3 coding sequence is TGTGCCAGCAGCCAAGTACCGGGACAGCGCTCTGGAAACACCATATATTTT.